This T cell receptor beta chain was found in a study of patients and donors after allogeneic stem cell transplantation. MiXCR was run by TCRdb on the RT-PCR reads, yielding one entry per CDR3 protein. The table lists roughly 40,000 distinct CDR3 sequences, under 40% of them singletons. Per the germline V gene, CDR1 is MNHEY and CDR2 is SMNVEV (reference sequence). The V end was cut by 3 bases, the J end by 1 base, with 6 bases between. There are 13 residues in the CDR3. This clonotype was observed a handful of times. The rearrangement links TRBV27 to TRBJ2-5; D ambiguous. This receptor was obtained from a human donor who was either an allogeneic HSCT recipient or a stem cell or donor lymphocyte infusion donor (not recorded which). It is not recorded whose cells these are; they may come from a transplant donor. Sequenced material: blood, either unsorted or a sorted T cell fraction (not recorded which). The CDR3 loop reads CASSFWGQETQYF. CDR3 DNA sequence: TGTGCCAGCAGTTTCTGGGGCCAAGAGACCCAGTACTTC.